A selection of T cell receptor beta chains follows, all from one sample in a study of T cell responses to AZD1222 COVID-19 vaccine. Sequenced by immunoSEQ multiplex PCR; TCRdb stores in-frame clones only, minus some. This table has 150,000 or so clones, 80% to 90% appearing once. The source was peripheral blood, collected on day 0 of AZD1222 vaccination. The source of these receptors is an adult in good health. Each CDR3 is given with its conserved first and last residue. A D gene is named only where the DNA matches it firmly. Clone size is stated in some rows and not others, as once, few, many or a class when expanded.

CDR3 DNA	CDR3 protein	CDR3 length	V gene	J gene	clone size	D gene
TGTGCCAGCAGTCAATTATGGGTCCTCGAGTCCTACGAGCAGTACTTC	CASSQLWVLESYEQYF	16	TRBV28	TRBJ2-7	NA	NA
TGTGCCAGCAGCTTAGGCCCTGGGGCAGGGGCTAATTACGAGCAGTACTTC	CASSLGPGAGANYEQYF	17	TRBV7-8	TRBJ2-7	NA	NA
TGTGCCAGCAGCTCGGTTGGACTAGCGGCTCGGGAGCAGTTCTTC	CASSSVGLAAREQFF	15	TRBV28	TRBJ2-1	once	TRBD2
TGTGCCACCAGCGGGAGAGGGAGCCAGCCCCAGCATTTT	CATSGRGSQPQHF	13	TRBV15	TRBJ1-5	NA	NA
TGCGCCAGCAGCTTCGACACATCTGGAAACACCATATATTTT	CASSFDTSGNTIYF	14	TRBV5-1	TRBJ1-3	NA	NA
TGCGCCAGCAGCCAAGTAGGCCAGGCTGAAGGGGGGTATGGATCACCCCTCCACTTT	CASSQVGQAEGGYGSPLHF	19	TRBV4-1	TRBJ1-6	few	NA
TGTGCCAGCTCGCCCGGACAGGGCCTCTCCGAAGCTTTCTTT	CASSPGQGLSEAFF	14	TRBV18	TRBJ1-1	NA	TRBD1
TGTGCCAGCTCGTCAAAGCGGAGACAGGGGGCTAATGAAAAACTGTTTTTT	CASSSKRRQGANEKLFF	17	TRBV18	TRBJ1-4	NA	TRBD1
TGTGCCAGCAGTAGGATTTGGGATACTAATGAAAAACTGTTTTTT	CASSRIWDTNEKLFF	15	TRBV11-2	TRBJ1-4	NA	NA
TGTGCCAGCAGTTTAGTCGGAAAAGCTTTCTTT	CASSLVGKAFF	11	TRBV28	TRBJ1-1	NA	NA
TGTGCCAGCAGCCCGACAGGGATCAGATCCTACGAGCAGTACTTC	CASSPTGIRSYEQYF	15	TRBV5-4	TRBJ2-7	once	TRBD1
TGTGCCAGCACCAGACGAGGGGGGAACACTGAAGCTTTCTTT	CASTRRGGNTEAFF	14	TRBV5-6	TRBJ1-1	NA	NA
TGTGCCAGCAGCTTCAGGGGGACAGGAGATGAAAAACTGTTTTTT	CASSFRGTGDEKLFF	15	TRBV5-4	TRBJ1-4	NA	TRBD1
TGTGCCAGCAGTCAGCAGGGAAGCAATCAGCCCCAGCATTTT	CASSQQGSNQPQHF	14	TRBV2	TRBJ1-5	NA	NA
TGTGCCAGCAGCTTGGGGCGGATGAACACTGAAGCTTTCTTT	CASSLGRMNTEAFF	14	TRBV11-3	TRBJ1-1	NA	NA
TGTGCCAGCAGCTTAAAAGTTGGGAAAGAGACCCAGTACTTC	CASSLKVGKETQYF	14	TRBV11-2	TRBJ2-5	NA	NA
TGTGCCAGTAGTATGGGGACCTCAACTAATGAAAAACTGTTTTTT	CASSMGTSTNEKLFF	15	TRBV19	TRBJ1-4	NA	NA
TGTGCCAGCAGCACCTACAGGGGAGGCTACACCTTC	CASSTYRGGYTF	12	TRBV7-8	TRBJ1-2	NA	TRBD1
TGTGCCAGCAGTGAGGGAGGAAACACCATATATTTT	CASSEGGNTIYF	12	TRBV2	TRBJ1-3	NA	NA
TGCGCCAGCAGCGAGGGCCCGGGCGGGACCAATTCACCCCTCCACTTT	CASSEGPGGTNSPLHF	16	TRBV5-1	TRBJ1-6	NA	NA
TGTGCCAGCAGCTTACGTGGGACAGGGCAGAACACTGAAGCTTTCTTT	CASSLRGTGQNTEAFF	16	TRBV11-2	TRBJ1-1	NA	TRBD1
TGCGCCAGCAGCTTGAATAGCGGGAGGGCCCTCGGGGAGACCCAGTACTTC	CASSLNSGRALGETQYF	17	TRBV5-1	TRBJ2-5	once	TRBD2
TGCAGTGCTAGTAAGAGGGCAGGAATTTCCAATCAGCCCCAGCATTTT	CSASKRAGISNQPQHF	16	TRBV20-1	TRBJ1-5	NA	NA
TGTGCCAGCAGCCCGAGCAGTACAGGGTTAGCTTTCTTT	CASSPSSTGLAFF	13	TRBV7-2	TRBJ1-1	NA	NA
TGCGCCAGCAGCCCCATCCCGGACAATTACAATGAGCAGTTCTTC	CASSPIPDNYNEQFF	15	TRBV5-1	TRBJ2-1	NA	NA
TGTGCCAGCAGTTTATCGAATTTGGGGGGGACTGAAGCTTTCTTT	CASSLSNLGGTEAFF	15	TRBV27	TRBJ1-1	NA	NA
TGTGCCAGCAGTTTGCTCGGTGAGATGAACACTGAAGCTTTCTTT	CASSLLGEMNTEAFF	15	TRBV28	TRBJ1-1	NA	NA